These 13 T cell receptor beta chains came from one sample sequenced in a study of blood T cell repertoires in COVID-19. TCRdb's table, derived via immunoSEQ multiplex PCR, lists solely in-frame clones and lacks some. In the table there are 200,000 or so clones, 86% of which are singletons. The sequenced sample consisted of peripheral blood. The receptors shown here come from a woman aged 70-85 years with acute or convalescent COVID-19.

This clone came up once. This sequence joins TRBV18 and TRBJ2-5; TRBD2 is a possible D gene (7 bases). CDR3 size: 15 residues. V lost 2 bases to trimming and J lost 9 bases, with 19 bases between them. Germline lookup yields CDR1 KGHSH and CDR2 LQKENI. The CDR3 reads CASSPSVGGTSAQYF. As DNA, the CDR3 is TGTGCCAGCTCACCATCCGTCGGGGGGACAAGCGCCCAGTACTTC.

This chain connects TRBV2 to TRBJ2-3, with a tentative D call TRBD2 (7 bases). V lost 8 bases and J lost 1, with 16 bases in between. The CDR3 spans 15 residues. Per the germline V gene, CDR1 is SNHLY and CDR2 is FYNNEI. The CDR3: CASRFGGLGTDTQYF. In DNA, the CDR3 is TGTGCCAGCCGCTTCGGGGGGCTGGGCACAGATACGCAGTATTTT.

This clone was seen only a few times. The chain recombines TRBV7-9 with TRBJ1-4; the match to TRBD1 covers 7 bases. The germline gives CDR1 SEHNR, CDR2 FQNEAQ (reference sequence). The V and J ends lost 6 bases and 7 bases, in that order; junction bases with no gene match: 8. This CDR3 spans 14 amino acids. The CDR3 sequence: CASSDTGATEKLFF. The CDR3 DNA sequence: TGTGCCAGCAGTGATACAGGGGCTACTGAAAAACTGTTTTTT.

The table lists this clone with a count of one. As DNA, the CDR3 is TGTGCCAGTAAATCTTGGGGAGGGGACACTGAAGCTTTCTTT. Translation: CASKSWGGDTEAFF. The chain has TRBV19 and TRBJ1-1; weak D call: TRBD1 (5 bases). The germline gives CDR1 LNHDA, CDR2 SQIVND (reference sequence). V lost 7 bases, J lost 3 bases, and 15 bases lay in between. This CDR3 region has 14 residues.

A few counts support this clone. The J gene is TRBJ2-7, the V gene TRBV10-3; TRBD2 matches 15 bases. Germline V gene data show CDR1 as ENHRY and CDR2 as SYGVKD. The length of the CDR3 is 15 residues. J lost 6 bases, V lost 10 bases, and 10 bases had no gene match. CDR3 protein: CATKGTSGRLLEQYF. The CDR3 nucleotides read TGTGCCACAAAAGGGACTAGCGGGAGGTTACTCGAGCAGTACTTC.

The chain couples TRBV4-2 to TRBJ1-5; a weak D match, TRBD1 (5 bases). The length of the CDR3 is 16 residues. Germline CDR1 is LGHNA and CDR2 is YNFKEQ. With 0 bases removed from V and 5 bases from J, the gap between germline ends came to 14 bases. The CDR3 DNA reads as TGTGCCAGCAGCCAAGAGAGCGCTATAGGGGATCAGCCCCAGCATTTT. Encoded protein: CASSQESAIGDQPQHF.

This chain connects TRBV5-1 to TRBJ1-1, with D perhaps matching TRBD1 (5 bases). The CDR3 has 15 residues. V was cut by 0 bases and J by 5 bases, with 14 bases left in between. Germline V CDR1 and CDR2: SGHRS, YFSETQ. The CDR3 DNA follows: TGCGCCAGCAGCTTGGATCAGGGTGGAAGAACTGAAGCTTTCTTT. It codes for CASSLDQGGRTEAFF.

CDR3 sequence reads: CASSESRAGVMPFF. The DNA of the CDR3 is TGCGCCAGCAGTGAGTCTCGAGCGGGAGTAATGCCGTTCTTC. The gene calls are TRBV10-1 and TRBJ2-1; TRBD2 aligns across 8 bases. The V gene's germline CDR1 is WNHNN and CDR2 SYGVQD (reference sequence). The CDR3 is 14 residues long. V trimming: 0 bases; J trimming: 15 bases; junction bases outside the gene matches: 10.

V and J are TRBV24-1 and TRBJ1-2; the match to TRBD1 covers 7 bases. J was trimmed by 8 bases and V by 3 bases; bases with no gene match: 8. The CDR3 length is 14 residues. Germline V gene lookup returns CDR1 KGHDR and CDR2 SFDVKD. The chain's CDR3 is CATSDTRQGEGYTF. In nucleotides, the CDR3 is TGTGCCACCAGTGATACCCGACAGGGAGAAGGCTACACCTTC.

The chain employs TRBV23-1 and TRBJ1-4, with 7 bases that match TRBD1. TRBV23-1 is an open reading frame, and its role is uncertain. This CDR3 comprises 14 residues. The J segment lost 6 bases and the V segment lost 8 bases, leaving 9 bases of the junction unmatched. The CDR3 DNA is TGCGCCAGCGCCCCAGGGGGGAGTTATGAAAAACTGTTTTTT. It yields the protein CASAPGGSYEKLFF.

The CDR3 loop reads CASRALRLGSLNYGYTF. DNA of the CDR3: TGTGCCAGCAGAGCCCTTCGTCTAGGCTCTCTTAACTATGGCTACACCTTC. The rearrangement links TRBV27 to TRBJ1-2; no firm D call. There are 17 residues in the CDR3. Germline assignment: CDR1 MNHEY and CDR2 SMNVEV (reference sequence). V lost 6 bases and J lost 1, with 21 bases in between.

J is TRBJ2-5 and V is TRBV3-1 (or the pseudogene TRBV3-2); D may be TRBD2 (5 bases). Between the trimmed V and J ends, which lost 0 bases and 5 bases, there was a span of 13 bases. Looked up from germline, CDR1 is LGHDT and CDR2 is YNNKEL (reference sequence). CDR3 length: 15 amino acids. This CDR3 is CASSQDRARRETQYF. For the CDR3, the DNA is TGTGCCAGCAGCCAAGATAGGGCCAGGAGGGAGACCCAGTACTTC.

The rearrangement links TRBV7-9 to TRBJ1-1; no clear D gene. Germline V CDR1 and CDR2: SEHNR, FQNEAQ (reference sequence). The CDR3 spans 13 residues. Trimming removed 4 bases at V and 0 bases at J, with 6 bases between. CDR3 residues: CASSSSVNTEAFF. The DNA for the CDR3 is TGTGCCAGCAGCTCCTCAGTGAACACTGAAGCTTTCTTT. The full variable domain, completed using reference TRBV7-9 and TRBJ1-1, is DTGVSQNPRHKITKRGQNVTFRCDPISEHNRLYWYRQTLGQGPEFLTYFQNEAQLEKSRLLSDRFSAERPKGSFSTLEIQRTEQGDSAMYLCASSSSVNTEAFFGQGTRLTVV.